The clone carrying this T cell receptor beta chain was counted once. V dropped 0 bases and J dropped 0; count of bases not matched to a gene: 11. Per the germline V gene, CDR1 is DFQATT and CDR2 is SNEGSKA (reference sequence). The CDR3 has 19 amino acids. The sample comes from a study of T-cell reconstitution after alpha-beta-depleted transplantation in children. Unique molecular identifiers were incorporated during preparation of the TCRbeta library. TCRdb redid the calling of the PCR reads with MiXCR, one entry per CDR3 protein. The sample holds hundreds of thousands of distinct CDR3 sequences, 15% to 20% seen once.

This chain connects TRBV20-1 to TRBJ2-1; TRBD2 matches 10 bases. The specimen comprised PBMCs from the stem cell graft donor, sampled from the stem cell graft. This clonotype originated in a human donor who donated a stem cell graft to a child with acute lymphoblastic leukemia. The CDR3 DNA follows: TGCAGTGCTAGAGATCTCCTCGGATCTAGCGGGAGCTCCTACAATGAGCAGTTCTTC. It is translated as CSARDLLGSSGSSYNEQFF.